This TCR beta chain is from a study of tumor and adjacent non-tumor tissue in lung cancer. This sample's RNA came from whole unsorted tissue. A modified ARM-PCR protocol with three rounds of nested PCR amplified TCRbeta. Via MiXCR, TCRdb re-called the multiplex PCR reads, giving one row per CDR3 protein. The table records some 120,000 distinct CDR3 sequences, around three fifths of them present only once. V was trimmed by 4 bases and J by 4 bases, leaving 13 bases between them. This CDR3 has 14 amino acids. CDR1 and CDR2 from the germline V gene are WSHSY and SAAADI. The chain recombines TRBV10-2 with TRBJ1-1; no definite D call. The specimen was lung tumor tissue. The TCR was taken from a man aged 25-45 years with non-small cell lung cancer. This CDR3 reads CASSVESRITEAFF. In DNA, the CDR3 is TGCGCCAGCAGTGTAGAGTCGAGAATCACTGAAGCTTTCTTT.